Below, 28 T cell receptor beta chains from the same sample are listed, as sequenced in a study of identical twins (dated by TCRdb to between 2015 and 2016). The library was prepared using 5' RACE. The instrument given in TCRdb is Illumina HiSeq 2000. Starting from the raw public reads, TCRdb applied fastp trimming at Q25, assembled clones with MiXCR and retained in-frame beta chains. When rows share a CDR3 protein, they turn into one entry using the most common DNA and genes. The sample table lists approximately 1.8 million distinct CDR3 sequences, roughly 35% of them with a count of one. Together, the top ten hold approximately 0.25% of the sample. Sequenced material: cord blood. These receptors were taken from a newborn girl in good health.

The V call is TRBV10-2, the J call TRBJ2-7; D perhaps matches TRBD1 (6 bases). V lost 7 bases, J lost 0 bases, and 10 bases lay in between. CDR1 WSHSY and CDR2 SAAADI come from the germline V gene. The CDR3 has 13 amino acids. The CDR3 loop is CASNRDNSYEQYF. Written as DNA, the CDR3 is TGCGCCAGCAATCGGGACAACTCCTACGAGCAGTACTTC.

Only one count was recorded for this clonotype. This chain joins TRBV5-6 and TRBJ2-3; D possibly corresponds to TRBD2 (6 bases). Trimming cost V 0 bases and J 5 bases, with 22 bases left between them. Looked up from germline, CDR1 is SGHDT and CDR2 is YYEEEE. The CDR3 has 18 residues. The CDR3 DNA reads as TGTGCCAGCAGCTTGGAGGTGGGGCGGGGCCGAACCGGAGATACGCAGTATTTT. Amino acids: CASSLEVGRGRTGDTQYF.

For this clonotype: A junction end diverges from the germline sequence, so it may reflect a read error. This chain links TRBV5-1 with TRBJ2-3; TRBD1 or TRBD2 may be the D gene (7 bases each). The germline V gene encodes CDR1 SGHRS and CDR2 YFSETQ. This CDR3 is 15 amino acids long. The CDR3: CASSYQGGSTDMQYF. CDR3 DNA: TGCGCCAGCAGCTATCAGGGGGGGTCCACAGATATGCAGTATTTT.

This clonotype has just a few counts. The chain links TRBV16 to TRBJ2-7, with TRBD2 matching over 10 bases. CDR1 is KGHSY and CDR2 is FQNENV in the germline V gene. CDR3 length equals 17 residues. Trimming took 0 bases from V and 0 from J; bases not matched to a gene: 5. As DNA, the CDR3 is TGTGCCAGCAGCCAATCACTACTAGCGGGGAGCTCCTACGAGCAGTACTTC. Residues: CASSQSLLAGSSYEQYF.

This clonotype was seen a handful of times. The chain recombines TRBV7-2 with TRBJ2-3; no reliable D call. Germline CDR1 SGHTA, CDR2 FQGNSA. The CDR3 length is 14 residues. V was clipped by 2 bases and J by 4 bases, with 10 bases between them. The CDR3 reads CASSLNPGPDTQYF. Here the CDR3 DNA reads TGTGCCAGCAGCTTAAATCCGGGCCCAGATACGCAGTATTTT.

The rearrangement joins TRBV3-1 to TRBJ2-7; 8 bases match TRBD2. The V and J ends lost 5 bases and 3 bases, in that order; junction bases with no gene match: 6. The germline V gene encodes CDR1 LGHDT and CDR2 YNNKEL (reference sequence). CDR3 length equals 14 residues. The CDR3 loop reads CASSRGLGIYEQYF. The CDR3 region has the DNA TGTGCCAGCAGCAGGGGACTAGGGATCTACGAGCAGTACTTC.

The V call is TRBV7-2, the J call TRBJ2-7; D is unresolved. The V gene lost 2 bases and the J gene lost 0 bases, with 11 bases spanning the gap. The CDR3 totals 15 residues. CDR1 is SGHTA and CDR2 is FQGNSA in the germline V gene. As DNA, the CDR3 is TGTGCCAGCAGCTTATCTTTCTTGAGCTCCTACGAGCAGTACTTC. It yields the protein CASSLSFLSSYEQYF.

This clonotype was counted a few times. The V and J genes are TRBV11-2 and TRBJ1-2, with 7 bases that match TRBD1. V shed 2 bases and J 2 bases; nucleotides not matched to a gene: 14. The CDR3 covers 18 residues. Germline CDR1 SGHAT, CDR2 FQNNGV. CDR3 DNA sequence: TGTGCCAGCAGCTTATACAGGGGTCCCCGCGACGGAAACTATGGCTACACCTTC. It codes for CASSLYRGPRDGNYGYTF.

CDR3: CSAPPGEQFF. In nucleotides, the CDR3 is TGCAGTGCACCCCCCGGGGAGCAGTTCTTC. V gene TRBV20-1 combines with J gene TRBJ2-1; D uncertain. This CDR3 has 10 amino acids. Trimming stripped 6 bases from V and 10 bases from J, with 10 bases between. In germline, CDR1 is DFQATT, CDR2 SNEGSKA (reference sequence).

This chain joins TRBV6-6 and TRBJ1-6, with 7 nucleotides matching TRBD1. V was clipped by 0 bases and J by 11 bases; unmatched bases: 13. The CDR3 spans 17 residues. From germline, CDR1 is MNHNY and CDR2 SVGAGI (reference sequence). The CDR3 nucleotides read TGTGCCAGCAGTTACTCGATAGAACAGGGGTGGGATGCACCCCTCCACTTT. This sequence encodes CASSYSIEQGWDAPLHF.

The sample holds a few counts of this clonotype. Here the CDR3 reads CASRPAGAGDTEAFF. The CDR3 DNA is TGTGCCAGCAGGCCAGCGGGGGCAGGGGACACTGAAGCTTTCTTT. The chain has TRBV7-8 and TRBJ1-1; D is perhaps TRBD1 (6 bases). Trimming pared 6 bases from V and 3 bases from J, leaving 17 bases between. The CDR3 length is 15 residues. Germline assignment: CDR1 SGHVS and CDR2 FQNEAQ.

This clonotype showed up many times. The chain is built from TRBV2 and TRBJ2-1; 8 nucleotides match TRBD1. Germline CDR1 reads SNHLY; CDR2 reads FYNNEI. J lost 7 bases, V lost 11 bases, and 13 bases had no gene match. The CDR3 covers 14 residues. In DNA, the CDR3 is TGTGCCGACCAAAATCCAGGGGGCGGGAATGAGCAGTTCTTC. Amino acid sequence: CADQNPGGGNEQFF.

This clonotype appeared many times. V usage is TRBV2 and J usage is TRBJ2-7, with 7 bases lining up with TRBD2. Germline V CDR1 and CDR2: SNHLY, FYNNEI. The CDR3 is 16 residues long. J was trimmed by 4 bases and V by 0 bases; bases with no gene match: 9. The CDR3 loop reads CASSEALGLGTYEQYF. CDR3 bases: TGTGCCAGCAGTGAAGCTTTAGGACTAGGTACTTACGAGCAGTACTTC.

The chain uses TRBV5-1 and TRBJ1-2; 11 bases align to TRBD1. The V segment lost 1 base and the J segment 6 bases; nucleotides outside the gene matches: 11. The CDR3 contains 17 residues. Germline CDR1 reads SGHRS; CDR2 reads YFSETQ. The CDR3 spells CASSLTGQGASLNGYTF. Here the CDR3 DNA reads TGCGCCAGCAGCTTGACTGGACAGGGGGCAAGCCTAAATGGCTACACCTTC.

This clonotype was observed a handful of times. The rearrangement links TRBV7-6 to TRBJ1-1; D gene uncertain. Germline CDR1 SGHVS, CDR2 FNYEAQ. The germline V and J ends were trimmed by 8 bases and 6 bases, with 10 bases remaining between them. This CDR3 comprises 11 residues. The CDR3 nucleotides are TGTGCCAGCGATGGGGTGGCTGAAGCTTTCTTT. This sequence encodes CASDGVAEAFF. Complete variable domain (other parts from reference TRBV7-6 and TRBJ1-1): GAGVSQSPRYKVTKRGQDVALRCDPISGHVSLYWYRQALGQGPEFLTYFNYEAQQDKSGLPNDRFSAERPEGSISTLTIQRTEQRDSAMYRCASDGVAEAFFGQGTRLTVV.

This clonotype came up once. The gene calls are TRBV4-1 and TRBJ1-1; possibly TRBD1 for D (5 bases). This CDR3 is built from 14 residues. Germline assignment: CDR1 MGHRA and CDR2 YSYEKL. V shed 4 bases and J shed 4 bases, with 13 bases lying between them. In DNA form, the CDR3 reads TGCGCCAGCAGCCGAGTACTCGGGGGCACTGAAGCTTTCTTT. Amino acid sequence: CASSRVLGGTEAFF.

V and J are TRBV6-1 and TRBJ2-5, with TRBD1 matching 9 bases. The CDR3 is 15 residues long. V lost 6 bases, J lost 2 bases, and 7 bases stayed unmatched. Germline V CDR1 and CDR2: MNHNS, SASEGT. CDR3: CASRYSGQGQETQYF. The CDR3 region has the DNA TGTGCCAGCAGATATTCCGGACAGGGGCAAGAGACCCAGTACTTC.

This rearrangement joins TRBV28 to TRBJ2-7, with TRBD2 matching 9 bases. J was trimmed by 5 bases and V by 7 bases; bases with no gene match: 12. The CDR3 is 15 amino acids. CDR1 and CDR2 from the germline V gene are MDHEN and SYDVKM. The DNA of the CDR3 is TGTGCCAGCACATATCTAGCGGGATTTTCCCACGAGCAGTACTTC. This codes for CASTYLAGFSHEQYF.

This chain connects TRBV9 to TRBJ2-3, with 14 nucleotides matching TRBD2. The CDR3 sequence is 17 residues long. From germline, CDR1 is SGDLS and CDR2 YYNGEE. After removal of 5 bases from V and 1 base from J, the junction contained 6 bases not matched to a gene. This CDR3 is CASRRSTSGRGTDTQYF. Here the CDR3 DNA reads TGTGCCAGCAGACGATCGACTAGCGGGAGGGGCACAGATACGCAGTATTTT.

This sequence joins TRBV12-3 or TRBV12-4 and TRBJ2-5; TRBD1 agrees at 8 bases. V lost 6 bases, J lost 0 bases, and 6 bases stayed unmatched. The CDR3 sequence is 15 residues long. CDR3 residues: CASSTGDRYQETQYF. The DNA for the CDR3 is TGTGCCAGCAGCACGGGGGACAGGTACCAAGAGACCCAGTACTTC.

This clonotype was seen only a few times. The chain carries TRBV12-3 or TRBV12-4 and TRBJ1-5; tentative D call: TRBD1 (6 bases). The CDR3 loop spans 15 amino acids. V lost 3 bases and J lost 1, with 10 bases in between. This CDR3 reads CASSLMQGSNQPQHF. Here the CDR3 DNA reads TGTGCCAGCAGTTTGATGCAGGGGAGCAATCAGCCCCAGCATTTT.

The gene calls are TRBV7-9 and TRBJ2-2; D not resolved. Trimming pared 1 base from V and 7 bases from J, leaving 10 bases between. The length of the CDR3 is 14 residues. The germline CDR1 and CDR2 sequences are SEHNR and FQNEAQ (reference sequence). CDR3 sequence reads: CASSLVPIDGELFF. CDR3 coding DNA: TGTGCCAGCAGCTTAGTGCCGATTGACGGGGAGCTGTTTTTT.

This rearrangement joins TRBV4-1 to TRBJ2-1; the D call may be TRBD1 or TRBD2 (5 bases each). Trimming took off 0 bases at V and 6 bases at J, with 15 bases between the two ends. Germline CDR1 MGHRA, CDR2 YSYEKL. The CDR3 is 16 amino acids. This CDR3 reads CASSQEGRLDFNEQFF. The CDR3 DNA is TGCGCCAGCAGCCAAGAGGGGCGGCTGGACTTCAATGAGCAGTTCTTC.

The CDR3: CASSSTRGNYNEQFF. In DNA, the CDR3 is TGCGCCAGCAGCTCCACTAGGGGGAACTACAATGAGCAGTTCTTC. V gene TRBV5-1 combines with J gene TRBJ2-1; possibly TRBD1 for D (6 bases). With 3 bases removed from V and 3 bases from J, the gap between germline ends came to 13 bases. The germline V gene has CDR1 SGHRS and CDR2 YFSETQ. This CDR3 is built from 15 residues.

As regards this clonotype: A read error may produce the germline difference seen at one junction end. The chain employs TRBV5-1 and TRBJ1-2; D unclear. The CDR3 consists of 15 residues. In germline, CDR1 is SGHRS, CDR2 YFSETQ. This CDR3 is CASSFGVPGYYGYTF. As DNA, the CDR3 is TGCGCCAGCAGCTTCGGGGTGCCAGGATACTACGGCTACACCTTC.

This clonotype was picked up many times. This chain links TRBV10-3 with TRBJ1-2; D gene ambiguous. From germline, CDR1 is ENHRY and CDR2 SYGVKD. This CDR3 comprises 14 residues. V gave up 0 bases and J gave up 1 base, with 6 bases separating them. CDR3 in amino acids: CAISESGLNYGYTF. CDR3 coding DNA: TGTGCCATCAGTGAGTCGGGCCTTAACTATGGCTACACCTTC.

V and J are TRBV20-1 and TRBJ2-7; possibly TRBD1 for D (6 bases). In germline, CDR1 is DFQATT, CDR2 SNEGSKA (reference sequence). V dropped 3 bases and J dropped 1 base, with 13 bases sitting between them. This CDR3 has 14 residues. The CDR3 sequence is CSARETGWSYEQYF. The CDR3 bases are TGCAGTGCTAGGGAGACAGGTTGGTCCTACGAGCAGTACTTC.

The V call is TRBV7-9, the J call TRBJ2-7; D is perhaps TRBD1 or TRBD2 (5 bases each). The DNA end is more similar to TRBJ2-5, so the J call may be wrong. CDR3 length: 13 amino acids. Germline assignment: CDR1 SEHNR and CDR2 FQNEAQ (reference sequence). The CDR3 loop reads CASSLEGTRTQYF. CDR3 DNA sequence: TGTGCCAGCAGCTTAGAGGGGACCAGGACCCAGTACTTC.